Listed below are T cell receptor beta chains from one sample, sequenced in a study of shared clonotypes between healthy human individuals. Assay: immunoSEQ multiplex PCR; the TCRdb copy retains only in-frame clones and omits some. The sample carries some 2,500,000 clones, roughly 93% recorded once. Material: naive CD4+ T cells from PBMCs. The receptors originated from a man between 18 and 29 years old in good health. Some clones in this sample may be carry-over from other donors' samples. The CDR3 runs from the conserved cysteine through the conserved F or W. The D gene is left open where the match is weak. Where a row states a size, it is once, few, many or the class of an expanded clone; other rows omit it.

v_gene	j_gene	d_gene	abundance	CDR3nt	CDR3aa
TRBV5-1	TRBJ2-1	NA	NA	TGCGCCAGCAGCGTCCTTTGGTCACTGACCGCCTACAATGAGCAGTTCTTC	CASSVLWSLTAYNEQFF
TRBV4-1	TRBJ1-1	NA	NA	TGCGCCAGCAGCCATCCCGGACGGATTCCTGAAGCTTTCTTT	CASSHPGRIPEAFF
TRBV6-1	TRBJ2-4	NA	NA	TGTGCCAGCAGTGAAACGCAGGGGAGACGAGACCTAGCCAAAAACATTCAGTACTTC	CASSETQGRRDLAKNIQYF
TRBV5-4	TRBJ2-2	TRBD1	NA	TGTGCCAGCAGCCAGGGACAGGGGAACACCGGGGAGCTGTTTTTT	CASSQGQGNTGELFF
TRBV5-1	TRBJ2-5	NA	NA	TGCGCCAGCAGCTTGGTTGGAGGGAAGGAGACCCAGTACTTC	CASSLVGGKETQYF
TRBV6-1	TRBJ1-2	NA	NA	TGTGCCAGCAGCCCTGCAAGCAACTATGGCTACACCTTC	CASSPASNYGYTF
TRBV27	TRBJ1-3	TRBD1	NA	TGTGCCAGCAGTAAGGAAACTACAGGGGCGCGTGGAAACACCATATATTTT	CASSKETTGARGNTIYF
TRBV28	TRBJ1-2	NA	NA	TGTGCCAGCAGTACATCGGAGACACCCTATGGCTACACCTTC	CASSTSETPYGYTF
TRBV14	TRBJ1-1	NA	NA	TGTGCCAGCAGAGGTGGGGGGCAGGGCACTGAAGCTTTCTTT	CASRGGGQGTEAFF
TRBV9	TRBJ2-5	TRBD2	NA	TGTGCCAGCGGGACTAGCGGGACGGGGGAGACCCAGTACTTC	CASGTSGTGETQYF
TRBV10-1	TRBJ1-1	NA	NA	TGCGCCCGACGAAGGGGGGTCCTGTGCACTGAAGCTTTCTTT	CARRRGVLCTEAFF
TRBV10-1	TRBJ1-5	TRBD1	NA	TGCGCCAGCAGTGAGGGGACAGGGGGGAATCAGCCCCAGCATTTT	CASSEGTGGNQPQHF
TRBV11-3	TRBJ2-2	NA	once	TGTGCCAGCAGCTTAGGGGTCCGGCGCGCGACCGGGGAGCTGTTTTTT	CASSLGVRRATGELFF
TRBV4-1	TRBJ2-5	TRBD2	NA	TGCGCCAGCAGCTTCCGGACTAGCGGGGGCCCCGGGGAGACCCAGTACTTC	CASSFRTSGGPGETQYF
TRBV19	TRBJ1-1	TRBD1	once	TGTGCCAGTAGCTTGGGACAGGGGAACACTGAAGCTTTCTTT	CASSLGQGNTEAFF
TRBV4-1	TRBJ2-2	TRBD2	once	TGCGCCAGCAGCCAACGACTAGCAGGACTGAACACCGGGGAGCTGTTTTTT	CASSQRLAGLNTGELFF
TRBV6-1	TRBJ2-1	NA	NA	TGTGCCAGCAACCCTAGGGGGGCCGTTGAGCAGTTCTTC	CASNPRGAVEQFF
TRBV28	TRBJ2-3	NA	NA	TGTGCCAGCAGTTATACAGGGTCCAGCACAGATACGCAGTATTTT	CASSYTGSSTDTQYF
TRBV28	TRBJ2-3	TRBD2	NA	TGTGCCAGCAGTTCCACAAGCTCTAGCGGGCCTCGGGATACGCAGTATTTT	CASSSTSSSGPRDTQYF
TRBV19	TRBJ1-2	NA	NA	TGTGCCAGTAACCAAAAGGCAGGAGCCTTTAACTATGGCTACACCTTC	CASNQKAGAFNYGYTF
TRBV18	TRBJ1-6	NA	NA	TGTGCCAGCTCAGCACAACAGGGAACGATAAATTCACCCCTCCACTTT	CASSAQQGTINSPLHF
TRBV2	TRBJ2-3	NA	NA	TGTGCCAGCAGTTGGCACACAGATACGCAGTATTTT	CASSWHTDTQYF
TRBV5-1	TRBJ2-1	TRBD2	NA	TGCGCCAGCAGCTCCCCTAGCGGGAGCAATGAGCAGTTCTTC	CASSSPSGSNEQFF
TRBV7-6	TRBJ1-1	NA	once	TGTGCCAGCAGCTTAAGGGACGGAGTCATGAACACTGAAGCTTTCTTT	CASSLRDGVMNTEAFF
TRBV2	TRBJ2-7	NA	NA	TGTGCCAGCAGAGACCGGGAAACCTACGAGCAGTACTTC	CASRDRETYEQYF
TRBV7-2	TRBJ2-5	NA	NA	TGTGCCAGCAGCTTAGGACAGCAAGAGACCCAGTACTTC	CASSLGQQETQYF
TRBV5-4	TRBJ1-3	NA	NA	TGTGCCAGCAGCTTTAGGCTCGGAAACACCATATATTTT	CASSFRLGNTIYF